This TCR beta chain came from a study of Ad26.COV2.S vaccination and SARS-CoV-2 variants. Whole-study results and caveats: After vaccination, reports described spike-specific CD8+ and CD4+ T cell responses as showing substantial breadth. Measures of TCR breadth and depth may have fallen short of total T cell responses. Relative to placebo recipients, vaccine recipients exhibited elevated spike-specific TCR breadth.

Some clones are missing from TCRdb's copy, which holds only in-frame ones; the method was immunoSEQ multiplex PCR. The sample consists of over 110,000 clones, 86% of them appearing once. The CDR3 is 14 amino acids. As concerns this clone: Its antigen is as yet unknown.

The sequence was collected from a human donor who had recovered from COVID-19. The rearrangement uses TRBV21-1 and TRBJ2-7; no DNA check was done on the table's D call, TRBD1. TRBV21-1 is an annotated pseudogene. Material: peripheral blood, obtained after recovery from COVID-19. The CDR3 loop is CARIYRDSFYEQYF. The CDR3 region has the DNA TGTGCCAGGATTTACCGGGACAGCTTCTACGAGCAGTACTTC.